The 29 T cell receptor beta chains presented below share a single source sample, sequenced in a study of T cells in women clearing cervical HPV infection. The assay was immunoSEQ multiplex PCR, and TCRdb's table has in-frame clones only and misses some. The sample includes about 22,000 clones. Material: blood buffy coat. Source of these receptors: a woman between 18 and 70 years old with a cervical HPV16 infection that either progressed to CIN3+ or cleared (not recorded which).

With respect to this clone: The CDR3 goes on 3 residues after the read ends, and that part is filled in from the germline J gene. This chain connects TRBV4-1 to TRBJ2-2; 11 bases align to TRBD1. The length of the CDR3 is 15 residues. V gave up 8 bases and J gave up 3 bases; unmatched junction bases: 5. CDR1 is MGHRA and CDR2 is YSYEKL in the germline V gene. CDR3 region: CASGWTGGYTGELFF. The sequenced CDR3 bases are TGCGCCAGCGGATGGACAGGGGGCTACACCGGGGAG.

As concerns this clone: The read ends 3 residues shy of where the CDR3 ends; the end is completed using the germline J gene. The chain has TRBV12-3 or TRBV12-4 and TRBJ2-6, with TRBD1 matching over 12 bases. After removal of 3 bases from V and 2 bases from J, the junction contained 2 bases not matched to a gene. This CDR3 is built from 17 residues. This chain's CDR3 is CASSFGTGGTGANVLTF. Incomplete CDR3 DNA: TGTGCCAGCAGTTTCGGGACAGGGGGCACTGGGGCCAACGTC.

For this clone: Sequencing ends 3 residues short of the CDR3 end; the germline J gene provides the rest. J is TRBJ1-1 and V is TRBV2; D not resolved. This CDR3 spans 10 amino acids. In germline, CDR1 is SNHLY, CDR2 FYNNEI. V lost 10 bases, J lost 2 bases, and 5 bases lay in between. The DNA read from the CDR3 is TGTGCCACCTACAACACTGAA. Residues: CATYNTE. From start to end, the CDR3 is CATYNTEAFF.

Note on this clone: The junction differs from germline at one of its ends, possibly a read error. The read finishes 3 residues shy of the CDR3 end, and the germline J gene is used to complete it. Additional DNA sequences in this sample encode the identical CDR3. The chain links TRBV19 to TRBJ1-3; D unclear. The CDR3 sequence is 15 residues long. The germline V gene encodes CDR1 LNHDA and CDR2 SQIVND (reference sequence). Partial CDR3 DNA: TGTGCCAGTAGACGAGCGACCGACTCTGGAAACACA. It specifies CASRRATDSGNT. The whole CDR3 is CASRRATDSGNTIYF.

Remarks on this clone: The read finishes 3 residues shy of the CDR3 end, and the germline J gene is used to complete it. V is TRBV18 and J is TRBJ2-4; TRBD2 agrees at 7 bases. The CDR3 runs to 14 residues. CDR1 is KGHSH, CDR2 LQKENI, per germline. CDR3 loop: CASSPPTATGGQYF. The sequenced CDR3 bases are TGTGCCAGCTCACCACCGACAGCCACGGGGGGT. Full variable domain (missing parts from reference TRBV18 and TRBJ2-4): NAGVMQNPRHLVRRRGQEARLRCSPMKGHSHVYWYRQLPEEGLKFMVYLQKENIIDESGMPKERFSAEFPKEGPSILRIQQVVRGDSAAYFCASSPPTATGGQYFGAGTRLSVL.

With respect to this clone: The read ends 3 residues before the CDR3 terminus; that terminus is restored from the germline J gene. The chain links TRBV18 to TRBJ2-3, with D perhaps TRBD2 (6 bases). The germline V gene encodes CDR1 KGHSH and CDR2 LQKENI. The CDR3 extends over 15 amino acids. CDR3 bases read: TGTGCCAGCTCACCATCCGGGACTGGAGACTATCCG. Its protein product is CASSPSGTGDYP. The full CDR3 protein reads CASSPSGTGDYPQYF.

The covered CDR3 bases are TGTGCCAGCAGCCCGGGACTCATCTACGAG. Its protein is CASSPGLIYE. The full CDR3 sequence reads CASSPGLIYEQYF. The rearrangement joins TRBV5-6 to TRBJ2-7, with D maybe TRBD2 (6 bases). The read finishes 3 residues shy of the CDR3 end, and the germline J gene is used to complete it. Between the trimmed V and J ends, which lost 4 bases and 3 bases, there was a span of 11 bases. This CDR3 is 13 amino acids long. Germline V CDR1 and CDR2: SGHDT, YYEEEE.

About this clone itself: The DNA ends 3 residues before the CDR3 does, and the rest of the CDR3 is filled in from the germline J gene. V is TRBV7-9 and J is TRBJ1-1, with unresolved D. Germline CDR1 SEHNR, CDR2 FQNEAQ (reference sequence). This CDR3 comprises 12 residues. The covered CDR3 bases are TGTGCCAGCAGCTTAGTGGCCACTAGA. Amino acid sequence: CASSLVATR. The entire CDR3 is CASSLVATRAFF. Complete variable domain (other parts from reference TRBV7-9 and TRBJ1-1): DTGVSQNPRHKITKRGQNVTFRCDPISEHNRLYWYRQTLGQGPEFLTYFQNEAQLEKSRLLSDRFSAERPKGSFSTLEIQRTEQGDSAMYLCASSLVATRAFFGQGTRLTVV.

On this clone: The CDR3 extends 3 residues past the end of the read, so its final part is completed from the germline J gene. The rearrangement links TRBV7-9 to TRBJ2-7; possibly TRBD2 for D (6 bases). This CDR3 spans 15 amino acids. V gave up 5 bases and J gave up 3 bases, with 17 bases separating them. In germline, CDR1 is SEHNR, CDR2 FQNEAQ (reference sequence). This chain's CDR3 is CASSQLGGGLYEQYF. CDR3 DNA, as far as it was read: TGTGCCAGCAGCCAATTGGGAGGCGGACTCTACGAG.

As to this clone: The read gets to within 3 residues of the CDR3 end, and the germline J gene fills in the rest. The gene calls are TRBV15 and TRBJ1-5; D remains unclear. Trimming pared 1 base from V and 3 bases from J, leaving 10 bases between. This CDR3 has 15 amino acids. Germline CDR1 is LNHNV and CDR2 is YYDKDF (reference sequence). This CDR3 is CATSRGGYANQPQHF. CDR3 DNA (partial): TGTGCCACCAGCAGAGGCGGATACGCCAATCAGCCC.

A note on this clone: The read terminates 3 residues before the CDR3 end, so the remaining end is supplied by the germline J gene. The chain carries TRBV11-2 and TRBJ1-1, with 7 bases aligning to TRBD1. The CDR3 sequence is 14 residues long. In germline, CDR1 is SGHAT, CDR2 FQNNGV. Trimming took 4 bases from V and 1 from J; bases not matched to a gene: 3. Partial CDR3 DNA: TGTGCCAGCAGCTGGGACAGAAGGAACACTGAA. This codes for CASSWDRRNTE. The complete CDR3 sequence is CASSWDRRNTEAFF.

Worth noting for this clone: With the read ending 3 residues before the CDR3 end, the germline J gene is used to fill in that end. The genes are TRBV20-1 and TRBJ2-3; D gene unclear. Per the germline V gene, CDR1 is DFQATT and CDR2 is SNEGSKA (reference sequence). The CDR3 has 12 residues. The CDR3 is CSASGFEETQYF. The CDR3 DNA, read in part, is TGCAGTGCTAGCGGGTTCGAAGAGACG.

Note on this clone: Read data end 3 residues before the CDR3 end; the end is taken from the germline J gene. The rearrangement joins TRBV2 to TRBJ2-3, with TRBD2 identical over 11 bases. This CDR3 comprises 14 residues. The V and J ends lost 8 bases and 8 bases, in that order; junction bases with no gene match: 9. Germline CDR1 is SNHLY and CDR2 is FYNNEI. CDR3 protein: CASGLAGGFGTQYF. The DNA read from the CDR3 is TGTGCCAGCGGGCTAGCGGGGGGTTTCGGTACG.

A note on this clone: The sequence runs out 3 residues before the end of the CDR3; the remainder is reconstructed from the germline J gene. The chain recombines TRBV18 with TRBJ1-3, with D perhaps matching TRBD1 (5 bases). Deletions cut 6 bases from V and 0 bases from J, with 12 bases between. The CDR3 is 15 residues long. CDR1 and CDR2 (germline): KGHSH, LQKENI. Partial CDR3 DNA: TGTGCCAGCTCTCGACCGGGACTCTCTGGAAACACC. It translates to CASSRPGLSGNT. The full CDR3 is CASSRPGLSGNTIYF.

In the case of this clone: The CDR3 extends 3 residues past the end of the read, so its final part is completed from the germline J gene. This sequence joins TRBV11-2 and TRBJ2-4, with a possible D match to TRBD2 (5 bases). Per germline, CDR1 SGHAT and CDR2 FQNNGV. The CDR3 is made up of 14 amino acids. CDR3 sequence reads: CASSLIERSRIQYF. The DNA read from the CDR3 is TGTGCCAGCAGCTTAATAGAGCGGTCCAGGATT.

On this clone: The CDR3 end is not reached by the read, which stops 3 residues before it; the germline J gene fills it in. V usage is TRBV28 and J usage is TRBJ1-1; 8 nucleotides align to TRBD1. Trimming at V came to 4 bases and at J to 2 bases, leaving 9 bases not matched to a gene. Germline CDR1 reads MDHEN; CDR2 reads SYDVKM. This CDR3 is 16 amino acids long. Partial CDR3 DNA: TGTGCCAGCAGTTGGATCGACAGGGGATCCAACACTGAA. Translated, it gives CASSWIDRGSNTE. The complete CDR3 reads CASSWIDRGSNTEAFF.

Remarks on this clone: The sequence runs out 3 residues before the end of the CDR3; the remainder is reconstructed from the germline J gene. The rearrangement links TRBV14 to TRBJ1-5, with D possibly TRBD1 on 6 matching bases. Germline V lookup: CDR1 SGHDN, CDR2 FVKESK. The CDR3 totals 13 residues. V was clipped by 3 bases and J by 8 bases, with 11 bases between them. CDR3 DNA, as far as it was read: TGTGCCAGCAGCCAGGGGGCTTTCAAGCCC. Residues: CASSQGAFKP. The complete CDR3 protein is CASSQGAFKPQHF.

As concerns this clone: The sequence runs out 3 residues before the end of the CDR3; the remainder is reconstructed from the germline J gene. The chain uses TRBV25-1 and TRBJ2-7; 9 nucleotides match TRBD2. The CDR3 has 15 residues. Germline loops: CDR1 MGHDK, CDR2 SYGVNS. V shed 4 bases, J shed 2 bases, and the junction held 6 bases outside the gene matches. CDR3 DNA (partial): TGTGCCAGCAGTGGGAAGCGGGAGGACCCCTACGAG. It yields the protein CASSGKREDPYE. The entire CDR3 protein is CASSGKREDPYEQYF.

Incomplete CDR3 DNA: TGTGCCAGCAGCCGAGACAGGGGGGAGACG. Translated, it gives CASSRDRGET. The full-length CDR3 reads as CASSRDRGETQYF. The genes are TRBV11-1 and TRBJ2-3; 9 bases are shared with TRBD1. The CDR3 is cut off 3 residues early in the read; its end comes from the germline J gene. The CDR3 covers 13 residues. From germline, CDR1 is SGHAT and CDR2 FQDESV (reference sequence). Using reference TRBV11-1 and TRBJ2-3 for the parts outside the CDR3, the full variable domain is EAEVAQSPRYKITEKSQAVAFWCDPISGHATLYWYRQILGQGPELLVQFQDESVVDDSQLPKDRFSAERLKGVDSTLKIQPAELGDSAMYLCASSRDRGETQYFGPGTRLTVL.

A note on this clone: From the germline J gene comes the end of the CDR3, since the read stops 3 residues before it. This sequence joins TRBV2 and TRBJ1-3, with 10 bases aligning to TRBD1. The V and J ends lost 6 bases and 3 bases, in that order; junction bases with no gene match: 5. CDR1 and CDR2 (germline): SNHLY, FYNNEI. The CDR3 is made up of 15 amino acids. The CDR3 loop is CASSLGQGGGNTIYF. The DNA read from the CDR3 is TGTGCCAGCAGCCTTGGACAGGGGGGTGGAAACACC.

Note on this clone: Read sequence stops 3 residues before the CDR3 end, and the germline J gene provides the missing end. The chain employs TRBV20-1 and TRBJ1-1; D is unclear. Trimming took off 5 bases at V and 5 bases at J, with 15 bases between the two ends. In germline, CDR1 is DFQATT, CDR2 SNEGSKA (reference sequence). There are 13 residues in the CDR3. The sequenced part of the CDR3 DNA is TGCAGTGCTCGACGGGTCTACGGGACTGAA. This gives the protein CSARRVYGTE. The whole CDR3 sequence reads CSARRVYGTEAFF.

To note about this clone: The CDR3 end lies 3 residues beyond the end of the read and is filled in from the germline J gene. The chain has TRBV11-3 and TRBJ2-7; the match to TRBD1 covers 9 bases. Germline loops: CDR1 SGHNT, CDR2 YENEEA. J lost 5 bases, V lost 5 bases, and 7 bases had no gene match. This CDR3 is built from 14 residues. The CDR3 region is CASSHRDRANEQYF. The DNA read from the CDR3 is TGTGCCAGCAGCCACCGGGACAGGGCTAACGAG.

This clone registers medium-sized by frequency. The read ends 3 residues shy of where the CDR3 ends; the end is completed using the germline J gene. The chain uses TRBV5-1 and TRBJ2-2; 10 nucleotides line up with TRBD2. The CDR3 is 16 residues long. Germline CDR1 SGHRS, CDR2 YFSETQ. The trim removed 2 bases at V and 1 base at J, leaving 2 bases unmatched. Incomplete CDR3 DNA: TGCGCCAGCAGCTTACGGACTAGCGGGAACACCGGGGAG. It specifies CASSLRTSGNTGE. The complete CDR3 protein is CASSLRTSGNTGELFF. Full variable domain (missing parts from reference TRBV5-1 and TRBJ2-2): KAGVTQTPRYLIKTRGQQVTLSCSPISGHRSVSWYQQTPGQGLQFLFEYFSETQRNKGNFPGRFSGRQFSNSRSEMNVSTLELGDSALYLCASSLRTSGNTGELFFGEGSRLTVL.

Of note for this clone: The read ends 3 residues early relative to the CDR3; the germline J gene fills the gap. This chain joins TRBV2 and TRBJ2-2; 7 bases fit TRBD2. The CDR3 runs 14 residues. With V trimmed by 7 bases and J by 6 bases, 8 bases remained unmatched. Germline V gives CDR1 SNHLY, CDR2 FYNNEI. The CDR3 spells CASNAGVSPGELFF. The DNA read from the CDR3 is TGTGCCAGCAACGCGGGAGTTTCGCCCGGGGAG. The variable domain in full, with the rest retrieved from reference TRBV2 and TRBJ2-2, is EPEVTQTPSHQVTQMGQEVILRCVPISNHLYFYWYRQILGQKVEFLVSFYNNEISEKSEIFDDQFSVERPDGSNFTLKIRSTKLEDSAMYFCASNAGVSPGELFFGEGSRLTVL.

Regarding this clone: The read gets to within 3 residues of the CDR3 end, and the germline J gene fills in the rest. V gene TRBV7-6 combines with J gene TRBJ2-1; tentatively, D is TRBD2 (5 bases). V was shortened by 0 bases and J by 8 bases, with 14 bases between the two germline ends. The CDR3 runs to 15 residues. Germline CDR1 and CDR2: SGHVS and FNYEAQ. This chain's CDR3 is CASSLATRGWDEQFF. Partial CDR3 DNA: TGTGCCAGCAGCTTAGCGACTCGCGGGTGGGATGAG.

This clone is identified as medium-sized from frequency. At one of its ends the junction is not consistent with the germline gene, which may arise from a read error. The read terminates 3 residues before the CDR3 end, so the remaining end is supplied by the germline J gene. V gene TRBV6-4 combines with J gene TRBJ2-4; 7 bases line up with TRBD1. This CDR3 spans 17 amino acids. The germline V gene has CDR1 MRHNA and CDR2 SNTAGT. CDR3 protein: CASRDSGQNLAKNIQYF. The sequenced CDR3 bases are TGTGCCAGCAGAGACTCGGGACAGAATCTAGCCAAAAACATT.

In the case of this clone: The CDR3 is cut off 3 residues early in the read; its end comes from the germline J gene. The rearrangement uses TRBV2 and TRBJ2-1, with TRBD2 identical over 8 bases. Germline V gene lookup returns CDR1 SNHLY and CDR2 FYNNEI. Trimming cost V 2 bases and J 7 bases; bases outside gene matches: 10. This CDR3 contains 16 residues. The CDR3 loop is CASSERDSGIVNEQFF. The covered CDR3 bases are TGTGCCAGCAGTGAACGGGATAGCGGGATAGTAAATGAG.

Details on this clone: The CDR3 end lies 3 residues beyond the end of the read and is filled in from the germline J gene. The chain employs TRBV19 and TRBJ1-6, with a possible D match to TRBD1 (5 bases). V lost 3 bases and J 0 bases, leaving 9 bases between the germline ends. The CDR3 is 16 amino acids. Germline V gene sequence: CDR1 LNHDA, CDR2 SQIVND (reference sequence). CDR3 protein: CASSIRGSSYNSPLHF. The CDR3 DNA, read in part, is TGTGCCAGTAGTATTCGGGGGAGCTCCTATAATTCACCC.

CDR3 DNA, as far as it was read: TGTGCCAGCAGCTTGAGAGTTTTCAGTGGC. This translates into CASSLRVFSG. The full CDR3 is CASSLRVFSGYTF. The V and J genes are TRBV5-6 and TRBJ1-2; no clear D. The CDR3 end falls 3 residues outside the read, so it is completed with the germline J gene. The CDR3 contains 13 residues. CDR1 and CDR2 (germline): SGHDT, YYEEEE. Between the trimmed V and J ends, which lost 1 base and 7 bases, there was a span of 11 bases.